These 13 T cell receptor beta chains share one sample of origin, sequenced in a study of shared clonotypes between healthy human individuals. The assay was immunoSEQ multiplex PCR, and TCRdb's table has in-frame clones only and misses some. The repertoire holds 550,000 to 600,000 clones, with roughly four fifths as singletons. Sample: PBMCs. The receptors originated from a woman between 40 and 55 years old in good health. Some clones in this sample may be carry-over from other donors' samples.

In this sample, this clone turned up a few times. This chain connects TRBV10-3 to TRBJ2-5; D gene uncertain. Germline CDR1 ENHRY, CDR2 SYGVKD. The CDR3 is 11 residues long. Trimming shortened V by 4 bases and J by 2 bases, and 2 bases separated the two germline ends. CDR3 residues: CAISAQETQYF. In DNA form, the CDR3 reads TGTGCCATCAGTGCACAAGAGACCCAGTACTTC.

V is TRBV30 and J is TRBJ2-5; D tentatively reads TRBD1 or TRBD2 (5 bases each). Trimming removed 1 base at V and 5 bases at J, with 20 bases between. The germline V gene encodes CDR1 GTSNPN and CDR2 SVGIG (reference sequence). The length of the CDR3 is 16 residues. The CDR3 bases are TGTGCCTGGAGTGGAGCGGCAGGGCGGTTCGGGGAGACCCAGTACTTC. Translation: CAWSGAAGRFGETQYF.

This chain uses TRBV9 with TRBJ1-4; 9 bases fit TRBD1. The junction had 19 bases not matched to a gene; V was cut back by 4 bases and J by 3 bases. CDR1 is SGDLS and CDR2 is YYNGEE in the germline V gene. CDR3 length: 20 residues. In DNA, the CDR3 is TGTGCCAGCAGCTCGACAACCGGGACAGGGAACGGGAGGCCTAATGAAAAACTGTTTTTT. Amino acid sequence: CASSSTTGTGNGRPNEKLFF.

This clone was observed a handful of times. The CDR3 reads CASRNTGTGGSGYTF. In DNA form, the CDR3 reads TGTGCCAGTAGGAATACCGGGACAGGGGGCTCAGGCTACACCTTC. This chain links TRBV19 with TRBJ1-2, with 12 nucleotides matching TRBD1. CDR1 is LNHDA, CDR2 SQIVND, per germline (reference sequence). The CDR3 is made up of 15 amino acids. Losses at the gene ends were 6 bases for V and 8 bases for J; bases not matched to a gene: 10.

This clone appeared a few times. This may come from a read error, since a much larger clone is one base off. Other nucleotide sequences from this sample produce the same CDR3. V is TRBV5-6 and J is TRBJ2-1, with 9 bases that match TRBD2. The CDR3 has 14 amino acids. Germline values: CDR1 SGHDT, CDR2 YYEEEE. V was clipped by 0 bases and J by 6 bases; unmatched bases: 1. CDR3 sequence: CASSLGLAANEQFF. The CDR3 DNA is TGTGCCAGCAGCTTGGGACTAGCGGCCAATGAGCAGTTCTTC.

The table lists this clone with a count of one. The chain recombines TRBV9 with TRBJ2-3, with 8 bases lining up with TRBD2. With V trimmed by 3 bases and J by 0 bases, 6 bases remained unmatched. In germline, CDR1 is SGDLS, CDR2 YYNGEE. The CDR3 is 16 residues long. The CDR3 DNA is TGTGCCAGCAGCGGACTACTAGCGGCTAGCACAGATACGCAGTATTTT. Translating gives CASSGLLAASTDTQYF. Combining the CDR3 with reference TRBV9 and TRBJ2-3 gives the whole variable domain DSGVTQTPKHLITATGQRVTLRCSPRSGDLSVYWYQQSLDQGLQFLIQYYNGEERAKGNILERFSAQQFPDLHSELNLSSLELGDSALYFCASSGLLAASTDTQYFGPGTRLTVL.

This chain connects TRBV28 to TRBJ1-1; a possible D gene is TRBD1 (5 bases). V was trimmed by 2 bases and J by 8 bases, leaving 12 bases between them. CDR1 is MDHEN and CDR2 is SYDVKM in the germline V gene. The CDR3 runs 13 residues. The CDR3 loop is CASSLIAGLEAFF. In nucleotides, the CDR3 is TGTGCCAGCAGTTTAATCGCAGGGTTGGAAGCTTTCTTT.

The sample holds a few counts of this clone. The chain joins TRBV7-2 to TRBJ1-1; D gene unclear. CDR1 and CDR2 (germline): SGHTA, FQGNSA. Deletions cut 5 bases from V and 0 bases from J, with 10 bases between. This CDR3 is built from 14 residues. The DNA of the CDR3 is TGTGCCAGCAGCCGACTTGGGGTGAACACTGAAGCTTTCTTT. It specifies CASSRLGVNTEAFF. The variable domain in full, completed from reference TRBV7-2 and TRBJ1-1, reads GAGVSQSPSNKVTEKGKDVELRCDPISGHTALYWYRQSLGQGLEFLIYFQGNSAPDKSGLPSDRFSAERTGGSVSTLTIQRTQQEDSAVYLCASSRLGVNTEAFFGQGTRLTVV.

The chain carries TRBV13 and TRBJ2-1; 12 positions match TRBD2. V shed 1 base and J 5 bases; nucleotides not matched to a gene: 9. This CDR3 has 18 amino acids. Germline V gives CDR1 PRHDT, CDR2 FYEKMQ (reference sequence). This CDR3 is CASSLARLAGAMDNEQFF. The CDR3 DNA sequence: TGTGCCAGCAGCTTAGCCCGACTAGCGGGAGCTATGGACAATGAGCAGTTCTTC.

The sample holds a few counts of this clone. J is TRBJ1-3 and V is TRBV4-2, with D possibly being TRBD1 (6 bases). Germline V gene lookup returns CDR1 LGHNA and CDR2 YNFKEQ. The CDR3 has 16 amino acids. Trimming shortened V by 0 bases and J by 5 bases, and 14 bases separated the two germline ends. This CDR3 reads CASSQDPRGGRNTIYF. The CDR3 nucleotides are TGTGCCAGCAGCCAAGACCCCAGGGGAGGGCGAAACACCATATATTTT.

The genes are TRBV12-5 and TRBJ2-1; TRBD2 matches 8 bases. The V gene end was trimmed by 0 bases and the J gene end by 5 bases; junction bases not matched to a gene: 9. CDR1 and CDR2 from the germline V gene are LGHNT and FRNRAP. CDR3 length: 17 residues. CDR3 residues: CASGLVLGTRGNNEQFF. Written as DNA, the CDR3 is TGTGCTAGTGGTTTGGTATTAGGGACTAGGGGGAACAATGAGCAGTTCTTC.

The gene calls are TRBV18 and TRBJ2-7, with 9 bases fitting TRBD1. The germline CDR1 and CDR2 sequences are KGHSH and LQKENI. The junction had 14 bases not matched to a gene; V was cut back by 3 bases and J by 2 bases. CDR3 length equals 18 residues. DNA of the CDR3: TGTGCCAGCTCACCGGAGGTGTTGGGGACAGGGCGTCCCTACGAGCAGTACTTC. Protein sequence: CASSPEVLGTGRPYEQYF.

A remark on this clone: A much larger clone is a single base away; this may be a read error. This sample also contains other DNA sequences that code for the same CDR3. The chain is built from TRBV30 and TRBJ2-7, with TRBD2 matching 7 bases. The CDR3 is 13 residues long. V shed 1 base and J 7 bases; nucleotides not matched to a gene: 7. CDR1 and CDR2 (germline): GTSNPN, SVGIG (reference sequence). DNA for the CDR3: TGTGCCTGGAGTGGACTAGCAAGCTATGAGCAGTACTTC. Residues: CAWSGLASYEQYF.